This T cell receptor beta chain was recovered during a study of blood T cells in healthy people across ages (dated by TCRdb to the mid-2010s). A note on the overall study: In model experiments, template switching captured roughly one uniquely barcoded TCR beta cDNA molecule for every two T cells. To track age-related changes in TCR beta repertoire diversity, the study relied on deep sequencing normalized with unique cDNA molecular identifiers. The donors were split into four age groups: young (average approximately 16 years), middle-aged (39), aged (more than 60) and long-lived (over 75). To avoid experimental bias, donors of different ages were randomly spread across the sequencing lanes. For two donors (one aged 18 to 29 and one aged 80 or older), the study analyzed two additional independent replicas of 1 million unique cDNA reads from the same blood draw. Results and caveats for the whole study, not just this receptor: A strong correlation was found between observed TCR beta diversity and the percentage of naive T cells measured by flow cytometry. Because profiling used bulk unsorted PBMCs, naive and antigen-experienced compartments could not be compared conclusively. The long-lived group showed more naive CD4+ T cells, fewer expanded clones and increased TCR diversity than the aged group, suggesting age selection. Because the CMV infection status of the donors was unknown, age-related changes in expanded clonotypes may potentially have been confounded. Estimates of total diversity from one million sequenced T cells were regarded as lower bounds and underestimates. Observed TCR beta diversity per million T cells fell roughly linearly with age, and a significant reduction was already apparent by age roughly 40.

Receptor amplification or capture employed 5' RACE. The sequencer was an Illumina HiSeq 2500. A second PCR of roughly 6 to 12 cycles was performed with a sample-barcoded 5' primer and a J-beta primer mix. A unique molecular identifier was introduced onto each TCR beta cDNA molecule by a template-switch 5' adaptor carrying 12 random nucleotides. Each sample yielded at least 2.5 million CDR3-containing paired-end reads. All of the RNA was converted into first-strand cDNA using the Mint cDNA synthesis kit, with a TRBC-specific oligonucleotide serving as the primer. Following uracil-DNA glycosylase treatment, a first 18-cycle PCR with universal primers M1SS and BC2_uni_R was performed on all cDNA. Turning to the authors' computational methods: Normalization of each sample was performed by random selection of 1 million high-quality reads, each carrying a distinct molecular identifier. Instead of being binned into consensus sequences, reads that shared molecular identifiers were thrown out. MiTCR, with a Q25 quality threshold and the strictest error-elimination algorithm, was used for CDR3 identification, clonotype clustering and error correction. A nonparametric unseen species model with Euler transformation was used to estimate a lower bound on total TCR beta diversity. In TCRdb, the public reads were trimmed at Q25 with fastp and aligned with MiXCR, with productive beta chains retained. Rows with one shared CDR3 protein collapse into an entry with the most common genes and DNA. None of the V and J calls come from the authors' own analysis; TCRdb made them. Across this sample there are hundreds of thousands of distinct CDR3 sequences, with just over 55% seen only once. Roughly 26% of the sample goes to the ten largest clones.

Donors were 39 systemically healthy Caucasian individuals from Russia aged roughly 6 to 90 years. Each donor gave 9 to 10 milliliters of peripheral blood, collected into EDTA-treated Vacutainer tubes. Ficoll-Paque density-gradient centrifugation was used to isolate PBMCs, with at least 7 million obtained per sample. Total RNA, at least 6 micrograms per sample, was extracted from PBMCs with Trizol reagent. For every donor, flow cytometry on a PBMC aliquot measured the percentage of naive CD45RAhigh/CD27high T cells. A note on this clonotype: There is no known antigen for this receptor. Per-base quality was not reported, and no clone a single base away is much larger than it.

The sequence was obtained from a man in his forties or fifties in good health. Material for sequencing was blood.

The CDR3 reads CASRHQWGENYGYTF. The sequenced DNA: TGTGCCAGCAGACACCAATGGGGAGAGAACTATGGCTACACCTTC. The V and J segments used are TRBV11-2 and TRBJ1-2; no D gene can be assigned with confidence. The germline V gene yields SGHAT for CDR1 and FQNNGV for CDR2. The trim is 6 bases for V and 2 bases for J, with a gap of 16 bases between the germline ends. Reading from cysteine to phenylalanine, the CDR3 counts 15 amino acids. The kept DNA is CDR3 alone, 45 bases in frame from the first base.